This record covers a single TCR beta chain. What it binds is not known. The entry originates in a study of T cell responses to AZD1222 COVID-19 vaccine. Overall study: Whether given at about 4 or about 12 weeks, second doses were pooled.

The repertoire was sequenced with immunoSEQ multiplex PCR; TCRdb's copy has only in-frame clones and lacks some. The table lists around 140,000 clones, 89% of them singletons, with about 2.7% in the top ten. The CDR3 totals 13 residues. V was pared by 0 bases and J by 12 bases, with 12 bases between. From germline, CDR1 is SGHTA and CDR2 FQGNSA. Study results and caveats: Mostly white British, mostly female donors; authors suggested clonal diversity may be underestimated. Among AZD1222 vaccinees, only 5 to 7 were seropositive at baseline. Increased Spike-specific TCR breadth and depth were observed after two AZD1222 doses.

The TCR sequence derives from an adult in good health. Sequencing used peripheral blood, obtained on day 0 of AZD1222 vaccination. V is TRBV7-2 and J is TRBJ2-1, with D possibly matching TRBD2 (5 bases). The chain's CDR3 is CASSLAQREGQFF. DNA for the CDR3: TGTGCCAGCAGCTTAGCGCAAAGAGAGGGGCAGTTCTTC.